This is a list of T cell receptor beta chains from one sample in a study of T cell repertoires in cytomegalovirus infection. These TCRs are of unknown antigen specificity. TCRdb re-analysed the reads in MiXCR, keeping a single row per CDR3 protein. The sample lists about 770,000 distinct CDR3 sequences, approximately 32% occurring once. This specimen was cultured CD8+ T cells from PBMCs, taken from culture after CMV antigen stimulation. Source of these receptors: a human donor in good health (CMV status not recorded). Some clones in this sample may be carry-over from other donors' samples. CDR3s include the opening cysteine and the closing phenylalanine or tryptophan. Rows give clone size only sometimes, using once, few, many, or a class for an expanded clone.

CDR3aa: CASSVWDTSNTGELFF
abundance: .
j_gene: TRBJ2-2
v_gene: TRBV5-1

CDR3aa: CASSLTVAATDTQYF
abundance: .
j_gene: TRBJ2-3
v_gene: TRBV7-8

CDR3aa: CASSMLGGTYNEQFF
abundance: few
j_gene: TRBJ2-1
v_gene: TRBV5-8

CDR3aa: CASSPTGSGEAFF
abundance: .
j_gene: TRBJ1-1
v_gene: TRBV28

CDR3aa: CASSPGSSYEQYF
abundance: many
j_gene: TRBJ2-7
v_gene: TRBV27

CDR3aa: CASSPGTGLQPQHF
abundance: .
j_gene: TRBJ1-5
v_gene: TRBV27

CDR3aa: CASSGDNEQFF
abundance: few
j_gene: TRBJ2-1
v_gene: TRBV6-6

CDR3aa: CASTKGGQGAYGYTF
abundance: few
j_gene: TRBJ1-2
v_gene: TRBV11-2

CDR3aa: CASKSRQGRTDTQYF
abundance: .
j_gene: TRBJ2-3
v_gene: TRBV28

CDR3aa: CASKKTGGQGRYNEQFF
abundance: few
j_gene: TRBJ2-1
v_gene: TRBV27

CDR3aa: CASSQGQLSPQHF
abundance: .
j_gene: TRBJ1-5
v_gene: TRBV3-1

CDR3aa: CASREFPSDTEAFF
abundance: many
j_gene: TRBJ1-1
v_gene: TRBV7-8

CDR3aa: CASSLARGYNEQFF
abundance: .
j_gene: TRBJ2-1
v_gene: TRBV12-3/TRBV12-4

CDR3aa: CASSYSSPWVGSSKETQYF
abundance: .
j_gene: TRBJ2-5
v_gene: TRBV6-5

CDR3aa: CASSPSGTYTYNEQFF
abundance: few
j_gene: TRBJ2-1
v_gene: TRBV11-2

CDR3aa: CASYSGGWDEQFF
abundance: .
j_gene: TRBJ2-1
v_gene: TRBV2

CDR3aa: CASSLARRPPPNYGYTF
abundance: once
j_gene: TRBJ1-2
v_gene: TRBV12-3/TRBV12-4

CDR3aa: CASSQEDYSNQPQHF
abundance: few
j_gene: TRBJ1-5
v_gene: TRBV4-3

CDR3aa: CASSQVRTGTASTDTQYF
abundance: .
j_gene: TRBJ2-3
v_gene: TRBV4-2

CDR3aa: CASSYSSGTASYEQYF
abundance: few
j_gene: TRBJ2-7
v_gene: TRBV6-5

CDR3aa: CASRPDRGRSKIVNTEAFF
abundance: many
j_gene: TRBJ1-1
v_gene: TRBV12-3/TRBV12-4

CDR3aa: CASSPYQGVSDTEAFF
abundance: .
j_gene: TRBJ1-1
v_gene: TRBV27

CDR3aa: CASSLLAGAENSYNEQFF
abundance: many
j_gene: TRBJ2-1
v_gene: TRBV7-6

CDR3aa: CASSIGFVATSTDTQYF
abundance: .
j_gene: TRBJ2-3
v_gene: TRBV19

CDR3aa: CASSLSKGFGGYTF
abundance: .
j_gene: TRBJ1-2
v_gene: TRBV27

CDR3aa: CASSLGPGPNEQFF
abundance: many
j_gene: TRBJ2-1
v_gene: TRBV7-9

CDR3aa: CASSFPFSGWELFF
abundance: .
j_gene: TRBJ2-2
v_gene: TRBV7-2

CDR3aa: CASSLDLWTEAFF
abundance: .
j_gene: TRBJ1-1
v_gene: TRBV5-6

CDR3aa: CASSFGGTGGREKLFF
abundance: few
j_gene: TRBJ1-4
v_gene: TRBV12-3/TRBV12-4

CDR3aa: CASSYDAGGSETQYF
abundance: few
j_gene: TRBJ2-5
v_gene: TRBV6-6

CDR3aa: CASSLGVRSNEKLFF
abundance: .
j_gene: TRBJ1-4
v_gene: TRBV7-9

CDR3aa: CASSVRWLGQMNTEAFF
abundance: .
j_gene: TRBJ1-1
v_gene: TRBV28

CDR3aa: CASRLWEGPKYQAFF
abundance: .
j_gene: TRBJ1-1
v_gene: TRBV27

CDR3aa: CASSLKLRGARTTPQETQYF
abundance: .
j_gene: TRBJ2-5
v_gene: TRBV27

CDR3aa: CASSLGGEGGITDTQYF
abundance: few
j_gene: TRBJ2-3
v_gene: TRBV7-6

CDR3aa: CRSGDTQYF
abundance: few
j_gene: TRBJ2-3
v_gene: TRBV7-6

CDR3aa: CASSLLSRGNNEQFF
abundance: .
j_gene: TRBJ2-1
v_gene: TRBV28

CDR3aa: CAISELDREGLYGYTF
abundance: .
j_gene: TRBJ1-2
v_gene: TRBV10-3

CDR3aa: CASSVGRDPQETQYF
abundance: .
j_gene: TRBJ2-5
v_gene: TRBV6-8

CDR3aa: CASSFTGEGNQPQHF
abundance: .
j_gene: TRBJ1-5
v_gene: TRBV5-6

CDR3aa: CASTDLSGTGSYNEQFF
abundance: .
j_gene: TRBJ2-1
v_gene: TRBV27

CDR3aa: CAISETGDSNQPQHF
abundance: many
j_gene: TRBJ1-5
v_gene: TRBV10-3

CDR3aa: CAISVATEGGTGLAFF
abundance: few
j_gene: TRBJ1-1
v_gene: TRBV10-3

CDR3aa: CASSAHTRGELFF
abundance: .
j_gene: TRBJ2-2
v_gene: TRBV13

CDR3aa: CASGWTTVSSYNEQFF
abundance: .
j_gene: TRBJ2-1
v_gene: TRBV12-5

CDR3aa: CASTQGGTYNEQFF
abundance: few
j_gene: TRBJ2-1
v_gene: TRBV7-8

CDR3aa: CASSYPPWPSYGYTF
abundance: few
j_gene: TRBJ1-2
v_gene: TRBV6-6

CDR3aa: CATQVSNQPQHF
abundance: few
j_gene: TRBJ1-5
v_gene: TRBV12-3/TRBV12-4

CDR3aa: CASSFLPGSEAFF
abundance: few
j_gene: TRBJ1-1
v_gene: TRBV12-3/TRBV12-4

CDR3aa: CSARDVSDLTGELFF
abundance: .
j_gene: TRBJ2-2
v_gene: TRBV20-1

CDR3aa: CASSQISNTEMEAFF
abundance: .
j_gene: TRBJ1-1
v_gene: TRBV4-3

CDR3aa: CASSVGQPNTEAFF
abundance: .
j_gene: TRBJ1-1
v_gene: TRBV2